One T cell receptor beta chain is described in this entry. Antigen unknown. The sample comes from a study of shared clonotypes between healthy human individuals. Overall study findings and caveats: The study drew on few donors, limiting represented genetic and exposure-history diversity. Sharing across four donors was highest in naive CD4 (about 5%) and lowest in memory CD8 (0.4%). When compared with the clonotypes that were shared by all four sorted-subset donors, the non-shared clonotypes turned out to have lower generation probabilities. Memory subsets had estimated richness that was generally smaller than that of naive subsets.

Sequencing was performed with immunoSEQ multiplex PCR; in TCRdb, only in-frame clones are kept and a portion is missing. Among roughly 2,300,000 clones, 92% were seen once, and the ten largest hold approximately 0.41%. This CDR3 comprises 12 residues. CDR1 SEHNR and CDR2 FQNEAQ come from the germline V gene (reference sequence). Deletions cut 4 bases from V and 3 bases from J, with 7 bases between. Material: naive CD4+ T cells from PBMCs. Subset here: CD45RA+ positively selected. The receptor was derived from a man aged 18 to 35 in good health. Some clones in this sample may be carry-over from other donors' samples. The chain links TRBV7-9 to TRBJ2-7; D uncertain. CDR3 loop: CASSSLNYEQYF. The CDR3 DNA sequence: TGTGCCAGCAGCTCCCTAAACTACGAGCAGTACTTC.